The entry below describes one TCR beta chain. In the original processing: Estimates of nucleated cell counts were drawn from the amplification of reference gene primers. Assay: immunoSEQ multiplex PCR; the TCRdb copy retains only in-frame clones and omits some. V, J and clone size are those of that table, while D and trimming were read from the DNA. The sample lists some 390,000 clones, 80% to 90% occurring once. In terms of age and location, participants ranged from roughly 18 to 100 years and lived in roughly 22 US areas. This specimen comes from a study of blood T cell repertoires in COVID-19. The overall study: Sites in the United States, Italy and Spain provided acute and convalescent COVID-19 samples. Sample material is recorded as cDNA or gDNA derived from T cells, B-cell-depleted T cells, or PBMCs.

Specimen: PBMCs or T cells enriched from blood (not recorded which). The clonotype originates from a man between 25 and 39 years old who had recovered from COVID-19.

The CDR3 DNA reads TGCAGCGTTGAGGGGCGGGAGGGCCTCTACGAGCAGTACTTC. Translating gives CSVEGREGLYEQYF. The chain links TRBV29-1 to TRBJ2-7, with TRBD2 matching 9 bases. The V segment lost 3 bases and the J segment 3 bases; nucleotides outside the gene matches: 6. The CDR3 extends over 14 amino acids. CDR1 and CDR2 (germline): SQVTM, ANQGSEA.